One sample yielded the 20 T cell receptor beta chains listed below, sequenced in a study of T cells in Graves' hyperthyroidism and ophthalmopathy. The source material, RNA transcripts, was used to amplify TCR beta CDR3 regions. A first-round RT-PCR of the TCR CDR3 used the HTBI primer set. TCRdb redid the calling of the multiplex PCR reads with MiXCR, one entry per CDR3 protein. This sample has around 340,000 distinct CDR3 sequences, with roughly 15% found just once. The sample comprised blood. These TCRs come from a man aged 25 to 40 with Graves' hyperthyroidism.

The chain has TRBV2 and TRBJ1-1; D gene ambiguous. Trimming removed 1 base from V and 1 base from J, with 22 bases in between. Germline CDR1 SNHLY, CDR2 FYNNEI. This CDR3 is built from 19 residues. CDR3 nucleotide sequence: TGTGCCAGCAGTGAAGTGGAGTTCCGATCTTTCGCAGAGAACACTGAAGCTTTCTTT. It codes for CASSEVEFRSFAENTEAFF.

This clonotype occurred a few times. CDR3 in amino acids: CASSFMPGGNQPQHF. The CDR3 bases are TGTGCCAGCAGTTTCATGCCGGGGGGCAATCAGCCCCAGCATTTT. The V gene is TRBV28, the J gene TRBJ1-5; D is possibly TRBD1 (5 bases). CDR1 MDHEN and CDR2 SYDVKM come from the germline V gene. CDR3 length: 15 residues. Trimming cost V 3 bases and J 2 bases, with 11 bases left between them.

This clonotype was counted at least ten times. The chain recombines TRBV2 with TRBJ2-3, with D tentatively TRBD2 (7 bases). The CDR3 consists of 15 residues. Trimming removed 8 bases at V and 3 bases at J, with 18 bases between. Germline V CDR1 and CDR2: SNHLY, FYNNEI. The DNA of the CDR3 is TGTGCCAGCCCCCCGGGGGGCCGCCAAACAGATACGCAGTATTTT. Encoded protein: CASPPGGRQTDTQYF.

Comment on this clonotype: A much larger clone is a single base away; this may be a read error. DNA of the CDR3: TGTACCATCAGCCAAGACAGGGACCTTCACAATGAGCAGTTCTTC. This sequence encodes CTISQDRDLHNEQFF. This chain uses TRBV10-3 with TRBJ2-1; 7 bases map to TRBD1. The CDR3 runs to 15 residues. Germline V lookup: CDR1 ENHRY, CDR2 SYGVKD.

This chain uses TRBV5-1 with TRBJ2-5, with 13 bases that match TRBD2. Germline CDR1 reads SGHRS; CDR2 reads YFSETQ. Unmatched junction bases numbered 4, after V lost 0 bases and J lost 2 bases. CDR3 size: 17 residues. The CDR3 coding sequence is TGCGCCAGCAGCTTGGGACTAGCGGGAGGTGGGCAAGAGACCCAGTACTTC. This codes for CASSLGLAGGGQETQYF.

This clonotype was found many times. The chain combines TRBV7-9 with TRBJ1-5; D is unresolved. The germline gives CDR1 SEHNR, CDR2 FQNEAQ (reference sequence). Trimming cost V 5 bases and J 4 bases, with 6 bases left between them. The CDR3 consists of 12 residues. This CDR3 is CASSAPNQPQHF. CDR3 coding DNA: TGTGCCAGCAGCGCCCCGAATCAGCCCCAGCATTTT.

This clonotype was found many times. V is TRBV5-1 and J is TRBJ2-6; D unresolved. CDR3 size: 16 residues. Trimming shortened V by 6 bases and J by 1 base, and 14 bases separated the two germline ends. Germline V lookup: CDR1 SGHRS, CDR2 YFSETQ. DNA for the CDR3: TGCGCCAGCAATTGGTTTGACGGATCTGGGGCCAACGTCCTGACTTTC. Its protein is CASNWFDGSGANVLTF. The full variable domain, its missing parts supplied by reference TRBV5-1 and TRBJ2-6, is KAGVTQTPRYLIKTRGQQVTLSCSPISGHRSVSWYQQTPGQGLQFLFEYFSETQRNKGNFPGRFSGRQFSNSRSEMNVSTLELGDSALYLCASNWFDGSGANVLTFGAGSRLTVL.

The sample holds many counts of this clonotype. The gene calls are TRBV11-2 and TRBJ1-2; 8 positions match TRBD1. CDR3 length: 13 residues. With V trimmed by 5 bases and J by 3 bases, 2 bases remained unmatched. The germline V gene has CDR1 SGHAT and CDR2 FQNNGV. DNA of the CDR3: TGTGCCAGCAGCCAGGACAGGGACTATGGCTACACCTTC. Protein product: CASSQDRDYGYTF.

This clonotype was observed many times. V gene TRBV7-2 combines with J gene TRBJ2-3; D call uncertain. V dropped 10 bases and J dropped 0 bases, with 14 bases sitting between them. CDR3 length: 14 residues. The germline V gene encodes CDR1 SGHTA and CDR2 FQGNSA. CDR3 loop: CAIGNGLSTDTQYF. CDR3 DNA: TGTGCCATCGGAAACGGTCTTAGCACAGATACGCAGTATTTT.

This clonotype was detected many times. The J gene is TRBJ2-7, the V gene TRBV20-1; 7 bases are a match to TRBD1. Germline lookup yields CDR1 DFQATT and CDR2 SNEGSKA (reference sequence). There are 15 residues in the CDR3. The ends lost 4 bases at V and 4 bases at J; junction bases unmatched: 13. CDR3 nucleotides: TGCAGTGCTAAGAGGACAGGTGGTCGGGGTTACGAGCAGTACTTC. As protein: CSAKRTGGRGYEQYF.

This clonotype was picked up a small number of times. This sequence joins TRBV29-1 and TRBJ1-1; no firm D call. CDR1 and CDR2 (germline): SQVTM, ANQGSEA. The CDR3 sequence is 15 residues long. The V and J ends lost 0 bases and 3 bases respectively, with 14 bases between them. CDR3 loop: CSVEDQNSRDTEAFF. CDR3 nucleotide sequence: TGCAGCGTTGAAGATCAGAACAGTCGGGACACTGAAGCTTTCTTT.

Only a few counts were recorded for this clonotype. This chain uses TRBV4-2 with TRBJ2-5; the match to TRBD2 covers 13 bases. After removal of 5 bases from V and 3 bases from J, the junction contained 3 bases not matched to a gene. The CDR3 runs 15 residues. Germline loops: CDR1 LGHNA, CDR2 YNFKEQ. The CDR3 DNA reads as TGTGCCAGCAGCTATGGGACTAGCGGGGAAGAGACCCAGTACTTC. Translating it yields CASSYGTSGEETQYF.

Many counts were recorded for this clonotype. This chain connects TRBV30 to TRBJ2-1; D is undetermined. V lost 0 bases and J 6 bases, leaving 6 bases between the germline ends. This CDR3 region has 12 residues. CDR1 and CDR2 from the germline V gene are GTSNPN and SVGIG (reference sequence). For the CDR3, the DNA is TGTGCCTGGAGTGTAGTAGGCAATGAGCAGTTCTTC. Protein: CAWSVVGNEQFF.

This clonotype occurred many times. The genes are TRBV18 and TRBJ2-3; D not resolved. With 3 bases removed from V and 1 base from J, the gap between germline ends came to 2 bases. This CDR3 is 12 amino acids long. Germline CDR1 is KGHSH and CDR2 is LQKENI. The CDR3 DNA follows: TGTGCCAGCTCACCCCGCACAGATACGCAGTATTTT. Its protein product is CASSPRTDTQYF.

This clonotype was observed a single time. The chain carries TRBV20-1 and TRBJ2-7; TRBD1 is a possible D gene (6 bases). The CDR3 runs to 12 residues. Per the germline V gene, CDR1 is DFQATT and CDR2 is SNEGSKA (reference sequence). Trimming took 6 bases from V and 3 from J, leaving 12 bases between them. The CDR3 DNA sequence: TGCAGTGCCCCCGGGACAATCTACGAGCAGTACTTC. Protein sequence: CSAPGTIYEQYF.

This clonotype was detected a few times. This chain links TRBV28 with TRBJ2-1; perhaps TRBD2 as D (7 bases). This CDR3 has 14 amino acids. Germline CDR1 and CDR2: MDHEN and SYDVKM. With 7 bases removed from V and 4 bases from J, the gap between germline ends came to 14 bases. CDR3 bases: TGTGCCAGCATGGGTCGGGGGGCTTACAATGAGCAGTTCTTC. Translated: CASMGRGAYNEQFF.

Concerning this clonotype itself: At one boundary the junction diverges from the germline segment, which might be a read error. The V and J genes are TRBV11-1 and TRBJ2-3, with a weak D call TRBD2 (6 bases). The CDR3 has 18 residues. In germline, CDR1 is SGHAT, CDR2 FQDESV (reference sequence). The CDR3 loop reads CASSQVRDFPHPADTQYF. In nucleotides, the CDR3 is TGCGCCAGCAGCCAAGTTAGGGACTTTCCACATCCCGCCGATACGCAGTATTTT.

This clonotype has a count of ten or more. The gene calls are TRBV28 and TRBJ1-5; TRBD1 matches 7 bases. Losses at the gene ends were 7 bases for V and 5 bases for J; bases not matched to a gene: 2. The CDR3 covers 12 residues. Germline V gives CDR1 MDHEN, CDR2 SYDVKM. CDR3 nucleotide sequence: TGTGCCAGCACGACAGGGTATCAGCCCCAGCATTTT. Residues: CASTTGYQPQHF. The full variable domain, rest sourced from reference TRBV28 and TRBJ1-5, is DVKVTQSSRYLVKRTGEKVFLECVQDMDHENMFWYRQDPGLGLRLIYFSYDVKMKEKGDIPEGYSVSREKKERFSLILESASTNQTSMYLCASTTGYQPQHFGDGTRLSIL.

This rearrangement joins TRBV5-6 to TRBJ2-7, with D hard to call. CDR3 length: 12 residues. With 2 bases removed from V and 2 bases from J, the gap between germline ends came to 5 bases. Germline CDR1 reads SGHDT; CDR2 reads YYEEEE. CDR3: CASSFLTYEQYF. Here the CDR3 DNA reads TGTGCCAGCAGCTTTCTGACCTACGAGCAGTACTTC.

To note about this clonotype: Just one base apart from a much larger clone, this may be a read error. Here the CDR3 DNA reads TGTGCCAGCAGCTCCCGGACCGGGACAGGGGATGGCTACACCTTC. It is translated as CASSSRTGTGDGYTF. The V gene is TRBV7-3, the J gene TRBJ1-2; TRBD1 agrees at 10 bases. V was clipped by 4 bases and J by 6 bases; unmatched bases: 8. Germline lookup yields CDR1 SGHTA and CDR2 FQGTGA. This CDR3 is built from 15 residues.